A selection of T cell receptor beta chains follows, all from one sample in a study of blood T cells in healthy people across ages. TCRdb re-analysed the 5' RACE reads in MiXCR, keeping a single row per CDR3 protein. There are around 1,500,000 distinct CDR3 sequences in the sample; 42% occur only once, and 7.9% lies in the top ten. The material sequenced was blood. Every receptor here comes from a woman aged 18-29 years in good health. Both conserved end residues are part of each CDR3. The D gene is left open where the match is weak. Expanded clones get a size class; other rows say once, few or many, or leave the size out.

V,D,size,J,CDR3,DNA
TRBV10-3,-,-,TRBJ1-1,CAISESIGQRGPEAFF,TGTGCCATCAGTGAGTCGATAGGGCAGAGGGGACCTGAAGCTTTCTTT
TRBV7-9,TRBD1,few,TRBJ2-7,CASSLGKGGHYEQYF,TGTGCCAGCAGCTTAGGAAAAGGGGGCCACTACGAGCAGTACTTC
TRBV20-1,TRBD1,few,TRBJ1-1,CSARVTGTGVNTEAFF,TGCAGTGCTAGAGTTACCGGGACAGGGGTGAACACTGAAGCTTTCTTT
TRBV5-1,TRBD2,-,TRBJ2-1,CASSFTSGLQFF,TGCGCCAGCAGCTTCACTAGCGGGCTTCAGTTCTTC
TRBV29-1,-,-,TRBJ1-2,CSGEVTYGYTF,TGCAGCGGTGAGGTGACCTATGGCTACACCTTC
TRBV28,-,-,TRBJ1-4,CASSHSEWYEEKLFF,TGTGCCAGCAGCCATTCGGAATGGTATGAAGAAAAACTGTTTTTT
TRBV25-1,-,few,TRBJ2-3,CASSEFGTPDTQYF,TGTGCCAGCAGTGAATTCGGGACTCCAGATACGCAGTATTTT
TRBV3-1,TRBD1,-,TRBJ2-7,CASGLDRGPHPYEQYF,TGTGCCAGCGGCCTCGACAGGGGGCCGCATCCATACGAGCAGTACTTC
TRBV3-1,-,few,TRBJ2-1,CASSWTHRSAYNEQFF,TGTGCCAGCAGCTGGACTCACCGGAGTGCCTACAATGAGCAGTTCTTC
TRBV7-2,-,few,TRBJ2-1,CASSSVSSSYNEQFF,TGTGCCAGCAGCTCGGTCTCGAGCTCCTACAATGAGCAGTTCTTC
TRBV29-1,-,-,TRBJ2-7,CSVRGEVSSYEQYF,TGCAGCGTTCGGGGTGAGGTTAGCTCCTACGAGCAGTACTTC
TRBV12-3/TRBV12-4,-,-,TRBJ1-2,CASSFSDSGYTF,TGTGCCAGCAGTTTCTCTGACAGCGGCTACACCTTC
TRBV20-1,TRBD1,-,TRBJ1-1,CSAPWTGGGMNTEAFF,TGCAGTGCTCCCTGGACAGGGGGTGGAATGAACACTGAAGCTTTCTTT
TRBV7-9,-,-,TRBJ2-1,CASSLGGLDNEQFF,TGTGCCAGCAGCTTAGGAGGGCTGGACAATGAGCAGTTCTTC
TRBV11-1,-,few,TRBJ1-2,CASSFLLKDGYTF,TGTGCCAGCAGCTTCTTGCTAAAGGATGGCTACACCTTC
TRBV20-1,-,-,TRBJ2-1,CSAKGASEYGEQFF,TGCAGTGCTAAGGGGGCTAGCGAATACGGTGAGCAGTTCTTC
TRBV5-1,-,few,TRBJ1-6,CASSYGTSDISYNSPLHF,TGCGCCAGCAGTTACGGGACAAGTGACATCTCCTATAATTCACCCCTCCACTTT
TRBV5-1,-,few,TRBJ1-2,CASSPDPTGPKGYGYTF,TGCGCCAGCAGTCCGGACCCGACAGGCCCTAAGGGTTATGGCTACACCTTC
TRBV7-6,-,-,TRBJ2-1,CASSLRDDEQFF,TGTGCCAGCAGCTTAAGGGATGATGAGCAGTTCTTC
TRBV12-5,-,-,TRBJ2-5,CASGQSQETQYF,TGTGCTAGTGGCCAGTCCCAGGAGACCCAGTACTTC
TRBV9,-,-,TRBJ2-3,CASSGRVSTDTQYF,TGTGCCAGCAGCGGCAGGGTTAGCACAGATACGCAGTATTTT
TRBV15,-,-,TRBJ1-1,CATSRDPLRGTEAFF,TGTGCCACCAGCAGAGATCCCCTTCGGGGCACTGAAGCTTTCTTT
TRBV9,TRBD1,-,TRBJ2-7,CASSVSWTGFYEQYF,TGTGCCAGCAGCGTATCTTGGACAGGGTTCTACGAGCAGTACTTC
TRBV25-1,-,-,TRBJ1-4,CASSAGTEKLFF,TGTGCCAGCAGTGCCGGGACGGAAAAACTGTTTTTT
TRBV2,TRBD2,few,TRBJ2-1,CASGGAGSSYNEQFF,TGTGCCAGCGGTGGAGCGGGGAGCTCCTACAATGAGCAGTTCTTC
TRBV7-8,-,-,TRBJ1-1,CASSLAFGLGAFF,TGTGCCAGCAGCTTAGCGTTCGGCTTGGGGGCTTTCTTT
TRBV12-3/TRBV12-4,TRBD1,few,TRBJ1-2,CASGSTGRGYGYTF,TGTGCCAGCGGGTCGACAGGGAGAGGGTATGGCTACACCTTC
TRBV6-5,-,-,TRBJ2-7,CASSYSGRGGAYEQYF,TGTGCCAGCAGTTACTCTGGAAGGGGGGGGGCTTACGAGCAGTACTTC
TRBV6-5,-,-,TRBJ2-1,CAGTNKGEQFF,TGTGCCGGCACCAACAAGGGTGAGCAGTTCTTC
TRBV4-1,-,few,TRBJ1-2,CASSQVEASYGYTF,TGCGCCAGCAGCCAAGTAGAGGCCAGCTATGGCTACACCTTC
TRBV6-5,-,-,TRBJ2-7,CASSFLTSVAEQYF,TGTGCCAGCAGCTTCCTGACCTCCGTAGCCGAGCAGTACTTC
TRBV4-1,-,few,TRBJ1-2,CASSQGDTVYGYTF,TGCGCCAGCAGCCAAGGAGACACGGTCTATGGCTACACCTTC
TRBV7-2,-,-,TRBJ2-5,CASSLGDELKRYF,TGTGCCAGCAGCTTAGGGGACGAGCTAAAGCGGTACTTC
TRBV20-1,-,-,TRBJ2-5,CSARQGGAVDETQYF,TGCAGTGCTAGACAGGGGGGCGCGGTAGACGAGACCCAGTACTTC
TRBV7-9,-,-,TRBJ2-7,CASRAPRSYEQYF,TGTGCCAGTAGGGCTCCCCGCTCCTACGAGCAGTACTTC
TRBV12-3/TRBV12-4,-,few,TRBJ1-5,CASSLGSGPQHF,TGTGCCAGCAGTTTAGGGTCTGGGCCCCAGCATTTT
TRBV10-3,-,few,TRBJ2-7,CAISESSVYEQYF,TGTGCCATCAGTGAGTCAAGCGTCTACGAGCAGTACTTC
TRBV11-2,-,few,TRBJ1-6,CASRPGRGEGHGSPLHF,TGTGCCAGCAGACCTGGGAGGGGAGAGGGTCACGGTTCACCCCTCCACTTT
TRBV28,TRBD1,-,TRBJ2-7,CASSLTGAAYEQYF,TGTGCCAGCTCCTTGACAGGGGCCGCCTACGAGCAGTACTTC
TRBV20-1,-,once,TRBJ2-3,CSATHTSADTQYF,TGCAGTGCTACGCATACTAGTGCAGATACGCAGTATTTT
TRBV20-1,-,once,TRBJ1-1,CSAIRQTEAFF,TGCAGTGCAATTCGACAGACTGAAGCTTTCTTT
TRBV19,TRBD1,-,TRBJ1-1,CASSIGRAGGLGAFF,TGTGCCAGTAGTATAGGCCGAGCAGGGGGCTTAGGAGCTTTCTTT
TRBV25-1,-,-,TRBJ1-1,CASSELLAVDTEAFF,TGTGCCAGCAGTGAATTGTTGGCCGTAGACACTGAAGCTTTCTTT
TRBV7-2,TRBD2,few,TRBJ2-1,CASRVAGGPNEQFF,TGTGCCAGCAGGGTCGCGGGGGGGCCCAATGAGCAGTTCTTC
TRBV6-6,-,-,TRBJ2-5,CASWRQGRETQYF,TGTGCCAGCTGGCGCCAGGGTCGGGAGACCCAGTACTTC
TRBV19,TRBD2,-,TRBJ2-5,CASSMWEGKGETQYF,TGTGCCAGTAGTATGTGGGAGGGGAAGGGAGAGACCCAGTACTTC
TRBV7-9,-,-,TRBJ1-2,CASSEGRYTTTNYGYTF,TGTGCCAGCAGCGAAGGGCGATATACTACCACGAACTATGGCTACACCTTC
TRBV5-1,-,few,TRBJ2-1,CASSLRAGALNEQFF,TGCGCCAGCAGCTTGAGGGCGGGGGCCCTTAATGAGCAGTTCTTC
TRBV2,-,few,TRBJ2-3,CASKPPRSSTDTQYF,TGTGCCAGCAAACCGCCGAGGAGCAGCACAGATACGCAGTATTTT
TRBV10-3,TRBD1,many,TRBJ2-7,CATKEGTGGYEQYF,TGTGCCACCAAAGAAGGGACAGGGGGCTACGAGCAGTACTTC
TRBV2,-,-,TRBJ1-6,CASSRTENNSPLHF,TGTGCCAGCAGTCGGACGGAAAATAATTCACCCCTCCACTTT
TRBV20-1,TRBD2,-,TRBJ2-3,CSARDTSGGWGTQYF,TGCAGTGCTAGAGATACTAGCGGGGGATGGGGTACGCAGTATTTT
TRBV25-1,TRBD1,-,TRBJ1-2,CASRGPGQGKKANYGYTF,TGTGCCAGCAGAGGGCCTGGACAGGGGAAAAAAGCTAACTATGGCTACACCTTC
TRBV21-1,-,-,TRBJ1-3,CASSKVIGIGENTIYF,TGTGCCAGCAGCAAAGTGATTGGGATTGGGGAAAACACCATATATTTT
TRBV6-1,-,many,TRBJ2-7,CASTNYEQYF,TGTGCCAGCACGAACTACGAGCAGTACTTC
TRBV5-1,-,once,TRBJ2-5,CASSLTVRSGQETQYF,TGCGCCAGCAGCTTGACTGTTCGATCGGGTCAGGAGACCCAGTACTTC
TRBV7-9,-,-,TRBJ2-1,CASSPTDRSYNEQFF,TGTGCCAGCAGCCCCACGGACAGATCCTACAATGAGCAGTTCTTC
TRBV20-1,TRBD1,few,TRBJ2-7,CSASGTGGSYEQYF,TGCAGTGCGTCTGGGACAGGTGGGTCCTACGAGCAGTACTTC
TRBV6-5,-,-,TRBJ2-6,CASSYSGVVRSGANVLTF,TGTGCCAGCAGTTACTCGGGGGTTGTCCGCTCTGGGGCCAACGTCCTGACTTTC